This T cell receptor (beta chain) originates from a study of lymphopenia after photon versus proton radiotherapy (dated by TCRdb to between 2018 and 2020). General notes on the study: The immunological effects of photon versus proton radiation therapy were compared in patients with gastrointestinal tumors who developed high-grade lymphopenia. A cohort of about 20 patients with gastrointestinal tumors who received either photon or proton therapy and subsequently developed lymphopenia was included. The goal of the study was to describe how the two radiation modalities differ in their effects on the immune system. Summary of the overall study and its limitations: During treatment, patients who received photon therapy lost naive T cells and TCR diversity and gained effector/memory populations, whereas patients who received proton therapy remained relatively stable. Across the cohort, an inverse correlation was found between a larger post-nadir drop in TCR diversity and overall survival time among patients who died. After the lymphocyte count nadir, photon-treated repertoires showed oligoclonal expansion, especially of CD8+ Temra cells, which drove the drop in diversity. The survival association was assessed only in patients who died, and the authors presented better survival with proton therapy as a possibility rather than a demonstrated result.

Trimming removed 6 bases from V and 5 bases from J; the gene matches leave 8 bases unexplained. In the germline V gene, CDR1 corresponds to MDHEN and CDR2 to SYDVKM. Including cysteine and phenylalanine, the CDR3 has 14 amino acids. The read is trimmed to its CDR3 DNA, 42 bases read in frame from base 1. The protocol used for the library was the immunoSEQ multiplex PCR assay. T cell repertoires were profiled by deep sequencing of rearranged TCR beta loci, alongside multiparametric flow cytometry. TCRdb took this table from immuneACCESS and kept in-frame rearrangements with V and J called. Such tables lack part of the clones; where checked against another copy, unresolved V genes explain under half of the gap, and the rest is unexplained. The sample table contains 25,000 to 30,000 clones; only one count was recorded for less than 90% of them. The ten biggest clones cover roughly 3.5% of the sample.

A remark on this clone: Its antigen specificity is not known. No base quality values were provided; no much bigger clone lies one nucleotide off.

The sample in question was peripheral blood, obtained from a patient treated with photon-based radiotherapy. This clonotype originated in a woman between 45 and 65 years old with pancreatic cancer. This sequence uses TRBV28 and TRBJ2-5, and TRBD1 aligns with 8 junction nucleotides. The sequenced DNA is TGTGCCAGCAGCACCGACAGGGGACGGGAGACCCAGTACTTC. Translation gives CASSTDRGRETQYF.